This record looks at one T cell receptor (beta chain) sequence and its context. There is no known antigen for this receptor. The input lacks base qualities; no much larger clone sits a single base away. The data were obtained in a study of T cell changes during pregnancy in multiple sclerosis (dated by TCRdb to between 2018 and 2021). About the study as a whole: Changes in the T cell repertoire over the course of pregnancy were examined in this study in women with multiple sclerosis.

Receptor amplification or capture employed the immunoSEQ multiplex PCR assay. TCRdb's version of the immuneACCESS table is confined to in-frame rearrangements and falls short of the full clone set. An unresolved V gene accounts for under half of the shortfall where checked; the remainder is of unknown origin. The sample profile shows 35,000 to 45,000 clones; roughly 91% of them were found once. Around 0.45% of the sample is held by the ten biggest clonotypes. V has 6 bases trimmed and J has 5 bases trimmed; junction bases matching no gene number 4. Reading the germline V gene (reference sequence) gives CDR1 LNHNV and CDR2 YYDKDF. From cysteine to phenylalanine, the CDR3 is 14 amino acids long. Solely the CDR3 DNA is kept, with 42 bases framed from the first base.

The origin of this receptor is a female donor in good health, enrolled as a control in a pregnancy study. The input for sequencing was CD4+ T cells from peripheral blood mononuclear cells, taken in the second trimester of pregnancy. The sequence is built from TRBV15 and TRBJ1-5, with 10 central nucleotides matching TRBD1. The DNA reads TGTGCCACCAGTAAAGACAGGGGGCATCAGCCCCAGCATTTT. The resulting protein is CATSKDRGHQPQHF. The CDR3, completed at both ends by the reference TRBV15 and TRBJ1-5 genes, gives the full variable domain DAMVIQNPRYQVTQFGKPVTLSCSQTLNHNVMYWYQQKSSQAPKLLFHYYDKDFNNEADTPDNFQSRRPNTSFCFLDIRSPGLGDTAMYLCATSKDRGHQPQHFGDGTRLSIL.